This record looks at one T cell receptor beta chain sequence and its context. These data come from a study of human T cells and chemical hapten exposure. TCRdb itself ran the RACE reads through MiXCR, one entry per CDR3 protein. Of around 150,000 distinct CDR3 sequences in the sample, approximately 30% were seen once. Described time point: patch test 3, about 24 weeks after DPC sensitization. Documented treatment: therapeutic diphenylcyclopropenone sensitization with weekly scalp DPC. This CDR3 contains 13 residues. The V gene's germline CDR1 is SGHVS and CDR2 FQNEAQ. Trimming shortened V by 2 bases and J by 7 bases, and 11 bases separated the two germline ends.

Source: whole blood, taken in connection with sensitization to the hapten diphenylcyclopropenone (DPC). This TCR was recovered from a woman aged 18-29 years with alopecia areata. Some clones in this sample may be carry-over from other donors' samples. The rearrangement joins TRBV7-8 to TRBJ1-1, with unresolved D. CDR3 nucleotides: TGTGCCAGCAGCTTAATTAGGAATCTTGAAGCTTTCTTT. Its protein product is CASSLIRNLEAFF.